What follows is one TCR beta chain and its context. The specificity of this receptor is unknown. The input lacks base qualities; no much larger clone sits a single base away. Each collaborating institution followed its own protocols to collect whole blood in K2EDTA tubes. For TCRbeta analysis, collaborator samples were shipped as frozen whole blood, as isolated PBMCs, or as DNA extracted from either sample type. TCRbeta CDR3 regions were amplified from genomic DNA by means of the immunoSEQ Assay, a bias-controlled multiplex PCR. On the study's bioinformatics: Within the assay, amplification of reference gene primers was used to estimate how many nucleated cells each sample contained. Sequence reads were collapsed and filtered to measure the absolute abundance of every unique TCRbeta CDR3 rearrangement. For each sample, productive Simpson clonality was calculated as the square root of Simpson's diversity index across productive rearrangements. TCRdb took over this immuneACCESS table, retaining in-frame rearrangements with V and J assigned. Such tables are incomplete; in checked studies, under half of the missing clones stem from an unresolved V gene, and the remainder is unexplained. V, J and clone size are those of that table, while D and trimming were read from the DNA. The sample table holds 110,000 to 150,000 clones, of which approximately 80% were seen once. The ten biggest clones cover more than 1.5% of the sample.

This sample is part of a study of blood T cell repertoires in COVID-19 (dated by TCRdb to the early 2020s). About the study as a whole: Samples covering the acute and convalescent phases of COVID-19 were provided by collaborators in the United States, Italy and Spain. The material from the prospective study consisted of cDNA or gDNA derived from T cells, B-cell-depleted T cells, or PBMCs. Subjects who had been exposed to COVID-19, were actively infected with it, or had recovered from it provided the deeply sampled blood TCRbeta repertoires that made up the dataset. The repertoires were released in a freely available public database intended as a resource for research on the immune response to SARS-CoV-2. The samples were drawn from two sources: the first 160 participants of the ongoing ImmuneRACE study, and about 1,300 subjects contributed by 6 global collaborators. Nearly every sample came with metadata listing a de-identified subject ID, COVID-19 status, age in years and sex. Where available, HLA class I and class II types were taken from metadata supplied by the sample provider and were not determined by assay-based typing.

V lost 2 bases and J lost 7 bases, and the count of bases not matched to a germline gene is 18. CDR1 and CDR2 are drawn from the germline V gene: MDHEN, SYDVKM. From its cysteine to its phenylalanine, the CDR3 spans 19 amino acids. This entry keeps only the CDR3 DNA: 57 bases, framed from base 1. Overall results and qualifications from the work: How much clinical and demographic metadata was included differed by source and by participant, and the metadata was provided uncurated.

The sample consisted of peripheral blood. The V and J genes are TRBV28 and TRBJ2-2; 8 middle bases align to TRBD2. The receptor was derived from a woman aged 55-75 years with acute or convalescent COVID-19. In nucleotides, the sequence is TGTGCCAGCAGTTTAATTACTCATTTGGGACTAGGTTTAATCGGGGAGCTGTTTTTT. It codes for CASSLITHLGLGLIGELFF.